This T cell receptor (beta chain) derives from a study of blood T cell repertoires in COVID-19. Study as a whole: Samples of COVID-19 (acute and convalescent) were obtained from the United States, Italy and Spain. PBMCs, B-cell-depleted T cells, or T cells were the source of the cDNA or gDNA that made up the material.

Germline V lookup: CDR1 LNHDA, CDR2 SQIVND (reference sequence). This CDR3 comprises 14 residues. V was cut by 4 bases and J by 1 base, with 10 bases left in between. Data came from immunoSEQ multiplex PCR; TCRdb stores just in-frame clones and leaves some out. This table holds about 120,000 clones, approximately 70% found once. The chain joins TRBV19 to TRBJ2-5; D possibly corresponds to TRBD1 (6 bases). The source is a woman aged 70-85 years with acute or convalescent COVID-19. Sequenced: peripheral blood. The CDR3 region is CASSTGQFQETQYF. In DNA form, the CDR3 reads TGTGCCAGTAGTACCGGACAGTTCCAAGAGACCCAGTACTTC.